This is a list of T cell receptor beta chains from one sample in a study of cytomegalovirus exposure and HLA in healthy donors. Produced via immunoSEQ multiplex PCR; TCRdb's table is partial and in-frame only. The sample shows about 180,000 clones, 70% to 85% of them seen only once. The source material was PBMCs. The receptor source for this set is a girl aged 2 to 9 in good health and CMV-seropositive. CDR3s leave out the opening cysteine and the closing phenylalanine or tryptophan. Clone size, where shown, is once, few, many, or a class for clones that have expanded.

cdr3_length clone_size v_call cdr3_aa
12 NA TRBV7-8 ASSIGQATYEQY
13 NA TRBV9 ASSKTGQGAHEQY
14 once TRBV25-1 ASSGTSDRDAGTQY
13 few TRBV30 AWRRKGLAYNEQF
13 NA TRBV19 ASRKPGQGVNEQF
13 once TRBV13 ASSSASGGGYGYT
10 NA TRBV30 AWSVGGYEQY
14 NA TRBV9 ASSVGGPANTGELF
16 once TRBV21-1 ASSKTLETSGRVREQY
21 NA TRBV13 ASSDPGTSGGARSLVSATEQY
12 NA TRBV7-9 ASSLGTSANEQF
16 NA TRBV28 ASSFSPTGGSSNQPQH
13 once TRBV5-1 ASSREGTGWYEQY
12 NA TRBV27 ASSLGQLSSPLH
18 NA TRBV5-1 ASSPRFNLDLAANTGELF
14 NA TRBV12-5 ASGLTIPVGGDTQY
11 NA TRBV2 ASSSQENTEAF
13 NA TRBV2 ASSEGGGVLYEQY
13 NA TRBV11-2 ASSSIGGRTDTQY
13 NA TRBV11-2 ASSSGQWIYTEAF
13 NA TRBV11-2 ASSLADGNTDTQY
14 NA TRBV19 ASSHWGDRGRNEQF
14 once TRBV5-1 ASSEPQGVASDGYT
11 NA TRBV29-1 SVEVAGGGEQF